These T cell receptor beta chains were read from a single sample in a study of blood T cell repertoires in COVID-19. Profiling relied on immunoSEQ multiplex PCR, and the TCRdb table lists in-frame clones only, not all of them. The top ten clones hold less than 15% of a sample with 170,000 or so clones, roughly 83% of them seen once. The specimen sequenced was peripheral blood. The receptors originated from a man younger than 30 with active or convalescent COVID-19. The CDR3 runs from the conserved cysteine through the conserved F or W. D genes are given only for firm matches. Rows give clone size only sometimes, using once, few, many, or a class for an expanded clone.

J: TRBJ1-5; V: TRBV6-1; D: TRBD1; size: -; DNA: TGTGCCAGCAGTGAAGGAGGGGGCGATGGGCAGCCCCAGCATTTT; CDR3: CASSEGGGDGQPQHF
J: TRBJ1-3; V: TRBV2; D: -; size: -; DNA: TGTGCCAGCTCGGAGGGATCCGGAAACACCATATATTTT; CDR3: CASSEGSGNTIYF
J: TRBJ2-7; V: TRBV9; D: -; size: once; DNA: TGTGCCAGCAGCGTAGGGTCTACTAGAAACGAGCAGTACTTC; CDR3: CASSVGSTRNEQYF
J: TRBJ2-3; V: TRBV4-1; D: TRBD1; size: -; DNA: TGCGCCAGCAGCCAAGTACAGGGGGCTGAACTTGATACGCAGTATTTT; CDR3: CASSQVQGAELDTQYF
J: TRBJ1-1; V: TRBV4-1; D: TRBD1; size: -; DNA: TGCGCCAGCAGCCAAACCGGGAATACAGGGGGCCGCACTGAAGCTTTCTTT; CDR3: CASSQTGNTGGRTEAFF
J: TRBJ2-7; V: TRBV5-1; D: TRBD1; size: -; DNA: TGCGCCAGCAGCCAGGGACAGAACTACGAGCAGTACTTC; CDR3: CASSQGQNYEQYF
J: TRBJ1-4; V: TRBV18; D: TRBD1; size: -; DNA: TGTGCCAGCTCACCGGGACAGGAAAAACTGTTTTTT; CDR3: CASSPGQEKLFF
J: TRBJ1-2; V: TRBV4-2; D: TRBD1; size: -; DNA: TGTGCCAGCAGCCAAGATATCCCCACGACAGGGGGCAACTATGGCTACACCTTC; CDR3: CASSQDIPTTGGNYGYTF
J: TRBJ2-7; V: TRBV6-5; D: -; size: -; DNA: TGTGCCAGCACCGGGACTTACGACTCCTACGAGCAGTACTTC; CDR3: CASTGTYDSYEQYF
J: TRBJ2-1; V: TRBV19; D: TRBD2; size: -; DNA: TGTGCCAGTAGTCTCCGCCAGACTAGCGGGGGAAATGAGCAGTTCTTC; CDR3: CASSLRQTSGGNEQFF
J: TRBJ1-4; V: TRBV3-1/TRBV3-2; D: -; size: -; DNA: TGTGCCAGCAGCCAAACAGGGTATAGACTGTTTTTT; CDR3: CASSQTGYRLFF
J: TRBJ2-1; V: TRBV19; D: TRBD2; size: -; DNA: TGTGCCAGTAGACCTAGCGGGAGTTCCTACAATGAGCAGTTCTTC; CDR3: CASRPSGSSYNEQFF
J: TRBJ2-5; V: TRBV7-9; D: TRBD2; size: -; DNA: TGTGCCAGCAGCTTAGCAACTGGTACTAGCGCCCCCCAGTACTTC; CDR3: CASSLATGTSAPQYF
J: TRBJ1-2; V: TRBV19; D: TRBD1; size: -; DNA: TGTGCCAGTAGTACTCGAGGACAGGTGATGCATGGCTACACCTTC; CDR3: CASSTRGQVMHGYTF
J: TRBJ2-1; V: TRBV5-1; D: TRBD2; size: -; DNA: TGCGCCAGCAGCTTGGTTGCTAGCGGGGGGAATGAGCAGTTCTTC; CDR3: CASSLVASGGNEQFF
J: TRBJ1-1; V: TRBV12-3/TRBV12-4; D: TRBD1; size: -; DNA: TGTGCCAGCAGCTTCGACCAGGGGGCTACAGCTTTCTTT; CDR3: CASSFDQGATAFF
J: TRBJ1-2; V: TRBV9; D: -; size: -; DNA: TGTGCCAGCAGCGCGGGACAAAGCTATGGCTACACCTTC; CDR3: CASSAGQSYGYTF
J: TRBJ2-5; V: TRBV7-2; D: -; size: -; DNA: TGTGCCAGCAGCCGCATGGGGCGCCGGGAGACCCAGTACTTC; CDR3: CASSRMGRRETQYF
J: TRBJ1-1; V: TRBV2; D: TRBD1; size: few; DNA: TGTGCCAGCAGGGACAGGGGGGGATCGAACACTGAAGCTTTCTTT; CDR3: CASRDRGGSNTEAFF
J: TRBJ1-6; V: TRBV5-1; D: -; size: -; DNA: TGCGCCAGCAGCTTGTTGGGCAATTCACCCCTCCACTTT; CDR3: CASSLLGNSPLHF
J: TRBJ1-2; V: TRBV5-5; D: -; size: -; DNA: TGTGCCAGCAGCTCCGGACAGACCTCCTATGGCTACACCTTC; CDR3: CASSSGQTSYGYTF